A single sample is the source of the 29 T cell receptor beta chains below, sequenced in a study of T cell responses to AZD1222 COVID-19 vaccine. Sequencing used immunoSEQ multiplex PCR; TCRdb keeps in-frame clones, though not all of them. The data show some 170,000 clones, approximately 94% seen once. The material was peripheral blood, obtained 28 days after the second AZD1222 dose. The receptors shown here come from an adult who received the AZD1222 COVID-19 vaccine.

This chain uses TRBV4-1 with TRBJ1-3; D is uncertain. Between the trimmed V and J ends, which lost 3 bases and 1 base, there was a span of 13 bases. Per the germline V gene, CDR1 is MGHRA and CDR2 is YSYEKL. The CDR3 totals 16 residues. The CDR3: CASSQPRGGSGNTIYF. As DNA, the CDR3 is TGCGCCAGCAGCCAGCCACGGGGTGGATCTGGAAACACCATATATTTT.

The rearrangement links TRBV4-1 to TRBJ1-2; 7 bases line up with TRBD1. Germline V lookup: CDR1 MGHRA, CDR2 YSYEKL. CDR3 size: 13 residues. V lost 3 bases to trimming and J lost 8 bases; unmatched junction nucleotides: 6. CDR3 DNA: TGCGCCAGCAGCCACAACGTACAGGGGGGCTACACCTTC. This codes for CASSHNVQGGYTF.

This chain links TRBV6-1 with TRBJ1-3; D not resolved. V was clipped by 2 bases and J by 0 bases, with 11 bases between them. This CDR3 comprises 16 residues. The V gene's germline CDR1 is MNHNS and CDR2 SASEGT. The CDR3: CASSEIGFSSGNTIYF. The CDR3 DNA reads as TGTGCCAGCAGTGAAATCGGCTTTTCCTCTGGAAACACCATATATTTT.

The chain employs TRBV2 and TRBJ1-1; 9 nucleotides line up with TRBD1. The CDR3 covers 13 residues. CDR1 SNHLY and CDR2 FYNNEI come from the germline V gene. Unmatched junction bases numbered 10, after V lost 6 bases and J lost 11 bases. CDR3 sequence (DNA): TGTGCCAGCAGCGACCTGGGACAGGGAAAGGCTTTCTTT. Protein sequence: CASSDLGQGKAFF.

CDR3 residues: CSASWARRGEQFF. The CDR3 DNA reads as TGCAGTGCTAGTTGGGCGAGGCGGGGTGAGCAGTTCTTC. V is TRBV20-1 and J is TRBJ2-1, with D perhaps matching TRBD2 (6 bases). Per germline, CDR1 DFQATT and CDR2 SNEGSKA (reference sequence). The V and J ends lost 3 bases and 9 bases respectively, with 15 bases between them. The CDR3 length is 13 residues.

CDR3: CASSRRDRGVYGYTF. DNA for the CDR3: TGTGCCAGCAGCCGTCGGGACAGGGGAGTCTATGGCTACACCTTC. The chain recombines TRBV3-1 (or the pseudogene TRBV3-2) with TRBJ1-2; 10 bases are shared with TRBD1. The CDR3 contains 15 residues. The ends lost 4 bases at V and 4 bases at J; junction bases unmatched: 6. Germline-derived CDR1 and CDR2 are LGHDT and YNNKEL (reference sequence).

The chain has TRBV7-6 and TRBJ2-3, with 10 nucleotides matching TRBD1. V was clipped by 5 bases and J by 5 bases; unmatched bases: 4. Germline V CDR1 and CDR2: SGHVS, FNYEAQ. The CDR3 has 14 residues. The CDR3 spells CASSPRTGGDTQYF. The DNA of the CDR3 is TGTGCCAGCAGCCCCCGGACAGGGGGAGATACGCAGTATTTT.

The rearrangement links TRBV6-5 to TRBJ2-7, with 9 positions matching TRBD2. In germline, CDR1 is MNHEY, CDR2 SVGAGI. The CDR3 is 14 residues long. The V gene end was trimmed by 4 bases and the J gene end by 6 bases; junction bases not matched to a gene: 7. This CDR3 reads CASSSEGLATEQYF. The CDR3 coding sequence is TGTGCCAGCAGTTCCGAGGGACTAGCTACCGAGCAGTACTTC.

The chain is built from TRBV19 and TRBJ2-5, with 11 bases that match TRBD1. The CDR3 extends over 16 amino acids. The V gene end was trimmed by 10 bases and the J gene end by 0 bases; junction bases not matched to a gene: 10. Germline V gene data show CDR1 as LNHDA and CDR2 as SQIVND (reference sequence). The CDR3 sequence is CATTDRGRGNQETQYF. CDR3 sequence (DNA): TGTGCCACTACGGACAGGGGGCGCGGGAACCAAGAGACCCAGTACTTC.

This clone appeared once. The CDR3 loop is CASSPGTSGRQYF. The CDR3 DNA is TGTGCCAGCAGCCCCGGGACTAGCGGGAGACAGTACTTC. The chain joins TRBV7-9 to TRBJ2-7; 14 bases fit TRBD2. V dropped 5 bases and J dropped 10; count of bases not matched to a gene: 4. Germline V CDR1 and CDR2: SEHNR, FQNEAQ (reference sequence). The CDR3 covers 13 residues.

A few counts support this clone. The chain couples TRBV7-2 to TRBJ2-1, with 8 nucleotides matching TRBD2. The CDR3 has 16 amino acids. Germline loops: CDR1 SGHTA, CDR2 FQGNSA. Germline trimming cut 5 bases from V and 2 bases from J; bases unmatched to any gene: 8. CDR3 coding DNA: TGTGCCAGCAGCATAGTAGCGGGATCCCCCTACAATGAGCAGTTCTTC. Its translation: CASSIVAGSPYNEQFF.

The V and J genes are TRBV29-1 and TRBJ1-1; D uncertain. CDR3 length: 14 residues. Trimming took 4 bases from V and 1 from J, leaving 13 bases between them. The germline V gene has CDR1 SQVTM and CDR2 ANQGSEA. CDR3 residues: CSVGEGAWNTEAFF. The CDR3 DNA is TGCAGCGTTGGGGAGGGCGCCTGGAACACTGAAGCTTTCTTT.

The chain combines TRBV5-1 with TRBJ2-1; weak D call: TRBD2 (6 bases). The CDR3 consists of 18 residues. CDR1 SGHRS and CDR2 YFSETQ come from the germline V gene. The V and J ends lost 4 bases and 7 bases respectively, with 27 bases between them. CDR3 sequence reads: CASSMAREKGHQGNEQFF. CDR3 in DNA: TGCGCCAGCAGCATGGCTCGGGAGAAAGGACATCAAGGTAATGAGCAGTTCTTC.

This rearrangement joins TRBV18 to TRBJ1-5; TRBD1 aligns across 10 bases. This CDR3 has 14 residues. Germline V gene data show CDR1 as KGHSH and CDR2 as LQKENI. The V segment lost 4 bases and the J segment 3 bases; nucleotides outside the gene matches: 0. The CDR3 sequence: CASSRQGANQPQHF. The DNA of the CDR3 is TGTGCCAGCTCACGACAGGGGGCCAATCAGCCCCAGCATTTT.

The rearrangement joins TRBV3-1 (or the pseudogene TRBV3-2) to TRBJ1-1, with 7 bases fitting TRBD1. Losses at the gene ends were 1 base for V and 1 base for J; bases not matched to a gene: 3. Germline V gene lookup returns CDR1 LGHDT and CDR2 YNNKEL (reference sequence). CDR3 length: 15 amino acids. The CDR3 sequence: CASSQATGRNTEAFF. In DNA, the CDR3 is TGTGCCAGCAGCCAAGCGACAGGGAGGAACACTGAAGCTTTCTTT.

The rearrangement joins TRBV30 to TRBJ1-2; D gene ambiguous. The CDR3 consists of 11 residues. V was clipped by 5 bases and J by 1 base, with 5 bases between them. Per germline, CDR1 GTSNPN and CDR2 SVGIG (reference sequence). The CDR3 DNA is TGTGCCTGGGAGCTTAACTATGGCTACACCTTC. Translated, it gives CAWELNYGYTF.

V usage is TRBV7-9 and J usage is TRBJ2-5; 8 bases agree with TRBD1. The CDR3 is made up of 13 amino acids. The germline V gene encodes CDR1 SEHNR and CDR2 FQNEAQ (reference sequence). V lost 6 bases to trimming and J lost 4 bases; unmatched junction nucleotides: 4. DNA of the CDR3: TGTGCCAGCAGGACGACAGGGGCAGAGACCCAGTACTTC. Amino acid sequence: CASRTTGAETQYF.

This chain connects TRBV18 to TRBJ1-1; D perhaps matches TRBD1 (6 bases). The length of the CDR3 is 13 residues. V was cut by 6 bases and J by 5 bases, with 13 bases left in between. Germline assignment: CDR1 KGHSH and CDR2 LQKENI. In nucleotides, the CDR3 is TGTGCCAGCTCGGAATACAGGGAAACTGAAGCTTTCTTT. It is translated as CASSEYRETEAFF. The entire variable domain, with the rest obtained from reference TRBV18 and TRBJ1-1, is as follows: NAGVMQNPRHLVRRRGQEARLRCSPMKGHSHVYWYRQLPEEGLKFMVYLQKENIIDESGMPKERFSAEFPKEGPSILRIQQVVRGDSAAYFCASSEYRETEAFFGQGTRLTVV.

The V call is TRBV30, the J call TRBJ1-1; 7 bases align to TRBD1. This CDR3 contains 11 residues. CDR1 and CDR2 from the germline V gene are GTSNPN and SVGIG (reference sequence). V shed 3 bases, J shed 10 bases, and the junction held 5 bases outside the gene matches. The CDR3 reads CAWSTGAGAFF. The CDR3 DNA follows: TGTGCCTGGAGCACAGGGGCTGGAGCTTTCTTT.

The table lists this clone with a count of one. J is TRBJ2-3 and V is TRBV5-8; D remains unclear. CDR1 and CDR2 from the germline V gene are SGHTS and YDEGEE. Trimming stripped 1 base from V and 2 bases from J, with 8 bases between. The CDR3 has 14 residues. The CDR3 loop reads CASSLFRPTDTQYF. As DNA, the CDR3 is TGTGCCAGCAGCTTGTTTAGGCCCACAGATACGCAGTATTTT.

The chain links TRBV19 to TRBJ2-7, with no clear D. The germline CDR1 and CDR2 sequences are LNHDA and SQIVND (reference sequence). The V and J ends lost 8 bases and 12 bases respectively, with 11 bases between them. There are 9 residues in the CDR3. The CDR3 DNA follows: TGTGCCAGTCACTCCACTCCGTACTTC. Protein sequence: CASHSTPYF.

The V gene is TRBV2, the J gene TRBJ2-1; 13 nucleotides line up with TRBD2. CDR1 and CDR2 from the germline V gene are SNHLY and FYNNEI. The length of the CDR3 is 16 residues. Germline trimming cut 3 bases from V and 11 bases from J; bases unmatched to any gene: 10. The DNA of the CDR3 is TGTGCCAGCAGTGACCGACTAGCGGGAGGTATCCCCAAGCAGTTCTTC. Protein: CASSDRLAGGIPKQFF.

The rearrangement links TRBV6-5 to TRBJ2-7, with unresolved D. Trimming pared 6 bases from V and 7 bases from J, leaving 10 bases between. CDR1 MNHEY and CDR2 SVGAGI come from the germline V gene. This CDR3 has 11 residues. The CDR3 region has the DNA TGTGCCAGCAGAGACGCCTGGGAGCAGTACTTC. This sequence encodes CASRDAWEQYF.

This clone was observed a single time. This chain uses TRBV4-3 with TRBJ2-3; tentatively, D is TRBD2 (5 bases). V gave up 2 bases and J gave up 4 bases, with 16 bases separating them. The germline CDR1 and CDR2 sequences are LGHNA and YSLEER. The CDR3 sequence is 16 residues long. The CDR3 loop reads CASSQIATRGPDTQYF. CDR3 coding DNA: TGCGCCAGCAGCCAAATAGCGACCAGAGGTCCAGATACGCAGTATTTT.

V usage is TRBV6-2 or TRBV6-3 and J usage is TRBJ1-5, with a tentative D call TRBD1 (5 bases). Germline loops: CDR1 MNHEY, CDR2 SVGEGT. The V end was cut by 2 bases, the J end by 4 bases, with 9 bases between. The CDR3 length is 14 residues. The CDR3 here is CASSYKTVNQPQHF. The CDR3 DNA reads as TGTGCCAGCAGTTACAAGACAGTAAATCAGCCCCAGCATTTT.

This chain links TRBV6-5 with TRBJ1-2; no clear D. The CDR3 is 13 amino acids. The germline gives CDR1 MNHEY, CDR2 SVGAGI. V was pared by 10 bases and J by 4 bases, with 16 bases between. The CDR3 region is CATADPIGYGYTF. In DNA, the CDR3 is TGTGCCACCGCCGATCCAATCGGCTATGGCTACACCTTC.

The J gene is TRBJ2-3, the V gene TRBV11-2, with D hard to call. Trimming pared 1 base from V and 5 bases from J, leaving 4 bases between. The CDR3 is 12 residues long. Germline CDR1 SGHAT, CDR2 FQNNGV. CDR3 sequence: CASSLAGDTQYF. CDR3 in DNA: TGTGCCAGCAGCTTAGCGGGAGATACGCAGTATTTT.

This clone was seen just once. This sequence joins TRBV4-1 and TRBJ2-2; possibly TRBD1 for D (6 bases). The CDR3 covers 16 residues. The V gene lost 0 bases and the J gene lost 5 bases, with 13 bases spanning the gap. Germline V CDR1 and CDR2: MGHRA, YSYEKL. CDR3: CASSQDRLGGTGELFF. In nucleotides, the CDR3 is TGCGCCAGCAGCCAAGACAGGCTAGGGGGAACCGGGGAGCTGTTTTTT.

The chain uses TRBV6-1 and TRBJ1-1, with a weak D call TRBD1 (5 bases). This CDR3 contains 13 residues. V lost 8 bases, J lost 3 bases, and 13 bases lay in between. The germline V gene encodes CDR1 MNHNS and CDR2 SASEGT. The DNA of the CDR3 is TGTGCCAGCCGTTTGACAGACTACACTGAAGCTTTCTTT. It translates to CASRLTDYTEAFF.